The source of this TCR beta chain is a study of blood T cell repertoires in COVID-19. As for the study in general: Whether acute or convalescent, the COVID-19 samples came from the United States, Italy and Spain. T cells, B-cell-depleted T cells, or PBMCs provided the cDNA or gDNA that served as material.

Per the original data handling: Estimation of nucleated cell counts relied on the amplification of reference gene primers. Repertoires were generated with immunoSEQ multiplex PCR, while TCRdb's copy carries only in-frame clones and drops some. V, J and clone size were drawn from that table, and D and trimming were deduced from the DNA. The sample shows 370,000 or so clones, 81% of them seen only once. V lost 2 bases and J 6 bases, leaving 8 bases between the germline ends. Germline CDR1 DFQATT, CDR2 SNEGSKA (reference sequence). The CDR3 has 11 residues. The clonotype comes from a human donor with acute or convalescent COVID-19. The donor label of this sample is uncertain. The V gene is TRBV20-1, the J gene TRBJ2-7, with TRBD2 as a possible D gene (5 bases). The sequencing input was peripheral blood. The CDR3 DNA sequence: TGCAGTGCTAGAATTGCGGGCGAGCAGTACTTC. Encoded protein: CSARIAGEQYF.